This T cell receptor (beta chain) was obtained from a study of T cells in women clearing cervical HPV infection (dated by TCRdb to the late 2010s). Regarding the complete study: The cases were 25 women with histologically confirmed HPV16-related CIN3 or worse, and 2 of those women had invasive cancers. The roughly 25 controls were women who cleared a single incident HPV16 infection within 12 months without developing precancer or cancer. Case blood was taken at the visit when the lesion was first identified, whereas control blood was taken when infection was no longer detected. Among cases, blood sampling came a median of roughly 140 days after lesion detection, with an interquartile range of roughly 80 to 220 days. HLA typing was available for only a few women, so HLA type could not be excluded as a confounder. Nested within Costa Rica's Guanacaste HPV Natural History Study, an exploratory proof-of-principle case-control study compared TCR repertoires across cervical HPV16 outcomes. Cases were matched to controls by age within five years and by the year the sample was collected. Median age was about 30 years in cases versus over 37 in controls, and baseline characteristics did not differ significantly. In the parent cohort, approximately 9,400 women aged 18 or older were enrolled in Guanacaste, Costa Rica, during about 1993 to 1994 and were followed for six to seven years. Quality controls consisted of five blinded duplicates per group, for a total of 60 or so samples made up of approximately 50 participants and about ten replicates. Broader findings and caveats from the paper: Significantly higher TCR repertoire richness was observed in CIN3+ cases than in controls across sequencing depths, whereas no difference in evenness was found. Because the number of T cells in each sample was unknown, differences in richness could reflect differing T-cell content rather than repertoire biology. Whether associations preceded infection or resulted from infection could not be shown with the cross-sectional design, and effector/memory subsets and HPV-specific T cells were not isolated. Random forest classifiers combining richness and V gene abundances distinguished cases from controls with an estimated AUC of roughly 0.81. Cases had lower TRBV6-7 relative abundance than controls (approximately 0.11% versus 0.16%; Bonferroni P = 0.0008).

Using the immunoSEQ assay, multiplex PCR amplified TCR beta CDR3 regions from an average of approximately 1,300 ng of genomic DNA per sample. To correct primer bias, the assay used a complete synthetic TCR repertoire to set an amplification baseline. Amplicons were sequenced on the Illumina platform. Turning to the authors' computational methods: Error correction of the sequences involved clustering with frequency ratios plus a modified nearest-neighbor algorithm, after which the sequences were analyzed in the immunoSEQ Analyzer using IMGT gene definitions. At each rarefaction depth, TCR richness and evenness were averaged across 20 rarefaction repeats, and any sample with fewer sequences than the depth was left out. V, D and J gene relative abundances were compared between groups with Wilcoxon rank sum tests, applying FDR correction. Blinded duplicates gave an intraclass correlation of approximately 96% for TCR richness and an average of about 74% across 66 gene segments. Imported from immuneACCESS, the table was reduced by TCRdb to in-frame sequences with V and J called. These copies leave out some clones; in studies compared against another copy, an unresolved V gene accounts for under half, and the cause of the remainder is not known. V, J and clone size are taken as reported in that table, and D and trimming were inferred from the DNA itself. The data table for this sample lists roughly 40,000 clones. The top ten hold 4.5% to 6% of the sample.

Every participant had a single incident cervical HPV16 infection, and prevalent HPV16 infections were excluded. Cervical HPV DNA was detected with MY09/MY11 PCR, and genotyping was done with dot-blot hybridization. Fifteen mL of heparinized blood were centrifuged, and the buffy coat was split into aliquots, frozen at -30 degrees C, and then kept at -80 degrees C. QIAGEN kits were used to extract genomic DNA from buffy coat specimens. V lost 4 bases and J lost 5 bases, and the count of bases not matched to a germline gene is 3. The CDR1 and CDR2 encoded by the germline V gene are SQVTM and ANQGSEA. Taken from cysteine to phenylalanine, the CDR3 has 12 residues. Part of the CDR3 DNA is given, 27 bases translated from base 1. Details on this clone: Its recognized antigen is unknown. The sequence runs out 3 residues before the end of the CDR3; the remainder is reconstructed from the germline J gene.

This receptor was identified in a woman aged 18-70 years with a cervical HPV16 infection that either progressed to CIN3+ or cleared (not recorded which). Sequencing was performed on blood buffy coat. The chain links TRBV29-1 with TRBJ1-2; TRBD1 matches 8 bases in the middle. The CDR3 region has the sequence CSVGQGPYGYTF. The CDR3 bases that were read are TGCAGCGTTGGACAGGGGCCTTATGGC.